These 3 T cell receptor beta chains were all obtained from the same sample, sequenced in a study of molecular identifiers for immune sequencing clone quantification. Each CDR3 protein gets one entry after TCRdb re-called the PCR reads with MiXCR. Of approximately 500,000 distinct CDR3 sequences listed, 25% are singletons. Source material: naive CD8+ T cells from blood, with Jurkat cell RNA spiked in. Subset meaning: FACS-sorted CD8+CD4-CCR7+CD45RA+ naive T cells. All receptors derive from a human donor in good health. Some libraries in this study had Jurkat cell RNA spiked in.

V and J are TRBV6-2 or TRBV6-3 and TRBJ2-2; D is perhaps TRBD2 (6 bases). The CDR3 covers 16 residues. Trimming took off 5 bases at V and 3 bases at J, with 16 bases between the two ends. The germline V gene encodes CDR1 MNHEY and CDR2 SVGEGT. The CDR3 sequence: CASSPWEVTHTGELFF. The CDR3 nucleotides read TGTGCCAGCAGTCCTTGGGAGGTAACGCACACCGGGGAGCTGTTTTTT.

This clonotype was found many times. The chain couples TRBV30 to TRBJ2-7, with 11 positions matching TRBD2. The V and J ends lost 3 bases and 4 bases, in that order; junction bases with no gene match: 8. Germline CDR1 reads GTSNPN; CDR2 reads SVGIG (reference sequence). The CDR3 is 15 amino acids. The CDR3 region is CAWRELAGAKYEQYF. The CDR3 nucleotides are TGTGCCTGGAGGGAACTAGCGGGGGCGAAATACGAGCAGTACTTC.

This clonotype was detected many times. The genes are TRBV28 and TRBJ1-1; D is possibly TRBD1 (6 bases). The CDR3 consists of 16 residues. Germline loops: CDR1 MDHEN, CDR2 SYDVKM. Trimming left V 3 bases short and J 0 bases short, with 14 bases between. In DNA, the CDR3 is TGTGCCAGCAGTTTTTCACCACAGGGAATGAACACTGAAGCTTTCTTT. Residues: CASSFSPQGMNTEAFF.